This T cell receptor beta chain derives from a study of T-cell memory formation after mild COVID-19. This clonotype was seen at least ten times. Its antigen is not identified. Trimming left V 0 bases short and J 6 bases short, with 27 bases between. The CDR3 consists of 19 residues. Germline V gene data show CDR1 as DFQATT and CDR2 as SNEGSKA (reference sequence). TCRdb fed the 5' RACE reads into MiXCR, producing one record per CDR3 protein. The sample lists tens of thousands of distinct CDR3 sequences; 6.6% were seen once. Overall study results and limits: Some SARS-CoV-2-responding clones were already detected in memory before infection. While clones contracting from day 15 to 85 were balanced between CD4 and CD8, later expanders leaned CD4+.

The J gene is TRBJ1-5, the V gene TRBV20-1; D may be TRBD1 (6 bases). This clonotype was obtained from an adult who had mild COVID-19 (a few samples of this study predate the infection). Cell type and time point are not known. Sequencing was done on a sample of PBMCs or a T cell subset sorted from them (not recorded which). The CDR3 DNA sequence: TGCAGTGCTAGAGATAACACCGTCGGGGTGCAGGGGATGGGTCAGCCCCAGCATTTT. This gives the protein CSARDNTVGVQGMGQPQHF.